This T cell receptor beta chain was captured by sequencing in a study of blood T cells in healthy people across ages. Background on the study: Per two T cells, template switching captured roughly one barcoded beta molecule. Findings and limits, study-wide: Conclusively comparing naive with antigen-experienced cells was impossible with unsorted PBMCs.

This clonotype has only a few counts. Antigen: not known. The donors, aged about 6 to 95, were healthy Caucasians from Russia. The V gene's germline CDR1 is MDHEN and CDR2 SYDVKM. The CDR3 contains 15 residues. The ends were cut back, 3 bases at V and 3 bases at J, with 12 bases in the middle. A second PCR of 7 to 11 cycles used a sample-barcoded 5' primer and a J-beta primer mix. One entry per CDR3 protein, called by TCRdb with MiXCR from the 5' RACE reads. The repertoire holds around 1,700,000 distinct CDR3 sequences, with under 30% as singletons. Sequenced: blood. J is TRBJ1-5 and V is TRBV28; possible D gene TRBD1, 6 bases. The TCR was taken from a woman in her thirties in good health. Here the CDR3 DNA reads TGTGCCAGCAGTTTCTCGGACAGAAACAATCAGCCCCAGCATTTT. Amino acid sequence: CASSFSDRNNQPQHF.